The sequence of this TCR beta chain was determined in a study of blood T cell repertoires in COVID-19. The repertoire was sequenced with immunoSEQ multiplex PCR; TCRdb's copy has only in-frame clones and lacks some. The table records 250,000 to 300,000 clones, 80% to 90% of them present only once. V lost 2 bases to trimming and J lost 7 bases, with 10 bases between them. The germline V gene has CDR1 SGHRS and CDR2 YFSETQ. The CDR3 runs to 13 residues. This chain links TRBV5-1 with TRBJ2-1, with D perhaps matching TRBD1 (5 bases). The TCR comes from a woman aged 70-85 years with COVID-19, enrolled during active disease. The sequenced sample consisted of peripheral blood. CDR3 coding DNA: TGCGCCAGCAGCTTAGGGGTGGCTAATGAGCAGTTCTTC. Protein sequence: CASSLGVANEQFF.